The 8 T cell receptor beta chains given below trace back to one sample, sequenced in a study of shared clonotypes between healthy human individuals. TCRdb's copy holds only in-frame clones and misses some; the assay was immunoSEQ multiplex PCR. This table holds about 380,000 clones, approximately 96% found once. Specimen: memory CD8+ T cells sorted from blood. Described subset: CD45RO+ cells pooled with CCR7-negative TemRA cells. Source of these receptors: a man aged 25 to 40 in good health.

The chain combines TRBV2 with TRBJ2-3, with D tentatively TRBD1 (7 bases). The V and J ends lost 6 bases and 3 bases respectively, with 25 bases between them. The CDR3 runs 18 residues. Germline CDR1 reads SNHLY; CDR2 reads FYNNEI. The CDR3: CASRAEPRRARGTDTQYF. The DNA for the CDR3 is TGTGCCAGCAGAGCCGAACCTCGGAGGGCCAGGGGGACAGATACGCAGTATTTT.

About this clone: Other DNA sequences in the sample encode the same CDR3. The V and J genes are TRBV6-6 and TRBJ1-1, with D possibly being TRBD1 (6 bases). The CDR3 length is 14 residues. Trimming shortened V by 4 bases and J by 5 bases, and 14 bases separated the two germline ends. Germline CDR1 and CDR2: MNHNY and SVGAGI (reference sequence). CDR3 nucleotides: TGTGCCAGCAGTTCCTCAGGGGTCGGGACTGAAGCTTTCTTT. Its protein product is CASSSSGVGTEAFF.

The chain joins TRBV6-1 to TRBJ2-1; D perhaps matches TRBD2 (5 bases). The V and J ends lost 8 bases and 5 bases respectively, with 19 bases between them. Germline V gives CDR1 MNHNS, CDR2 SASEGT. CDR3 length: 15 amino acids. The CDR3 sequence is CASPLGSLRDNEQFF. CDR3 in DNA: TGTGCCAGCCCTCTGGGGAGTTTGCGTGACAATGAGCAGTTCTTC.

The rearrangement uses TRBV13 and TRBJ2-5, with 8 bases identical to TRBD2. V was clipped by 2 bases and J by 7 bases; unmatched bases: 15. The CDR3 length is 17 residues. Germline lookup yields CDR1 PRHDT and CDR2 FYEKMQ (reference sequence). CDR3: CASSLQSGSRPRVTQYF. CDR3 DNA: TGTGCCAGCAGCTTACAAAGCGGGAGCCGGCCCCGGGTGACCCAGTACTTC. Variable domain in full (rest from reference TRBV13 and TRBJ2-5): AAGVIQSPRHLIKEKRETATLKCYPIPRHDTVYWYQQGPGQDPQFLISFYEKMQSDKGSIPDRFSAQQFSDYHSELNMSSLELGDSALYFCASSLQSGSRPRVTQYFGPGTRLLVL.

In this sample, this clone turned up once. The chain carries TRBV29-1 and TRBJ1-1; D gene unclear. Per germline, CDR1 SQVTM and CDR2 ANQGSEA. V lost 6 bases and J 8 bases, leaving 13 bases between the germline ends. The CDR3 is made up of 11 amino acids. In DNA form, the CDR3 reads TGCAGCGTGGGAGGACTGGGGGAAGCTTTCTTT. Amino acids: CSVGGLGEAFF.

CDR3 region: CASSSIAGYTF. The DNA of the CDR3 is TGTGCCAGCAGCTCGATTGCCGGCTACACCTTC. The rearrangement uses TRBV7-9 and TRBJ1-2; D gene uncertain. Germline V gene sequence: CDR1 SEHNR, CDR2 FQNEAQ (reference sequence). The CDR3 length is 11 residues. Trimming stripped 4 bases from V and 8 bases from J, with 8 bases between.

J is TRBJ2-7 and V is TRBV10-3; the D gene is possibly TRBD1 (6 bases). Germline V lookup: CDR1 ENHRY, CDR2 SYGVKD. Trimming took 6 bases from V and 6 from J, leaving 12 bases between them. The CDR3 sequence is 12 residues long. For the CDR3, the DNA is TGTGCCATCAGCGACAGGTCTAGCGAGCAGTACTTC. Protein product: CAISDRSSEQYF.

This clone was recorded only once. The J gene is TRBJ2-7, the V gene TRBV19; TRBD1 matches at 8 bases. Germline CDR1 is LNHDA and CDR2 is SQIVND (reference sequence). The V segment lost 5 bases and the J segment 2 bases; nucleotides outside the gene matches: 8. The CDR3 is 15 amino acids. The DNA for the CDR3 is TGTGCCAGTAGTTTAGGACAGGGCGCGCCCTACGAGCAGTACTTC. It encodes CASSLGQGAPYEQYF.